This T cell receptor beta chain was identified during a study of blood T cell repertoires in COVID-19 (dated by TCRdb to 2020 to 2021). With regard to the full study: Collaborator samples came from the United States, Italy and Spain and covered acute and convalescent phases of COVID-19. The prospective study material was composed of cDNA or gDNA derived from T cells, B-cell-depleted T cells, or PBMCs. Subjects who had been exposed to COVID-19, were actively infected with it, or had recovered from it provided the deeply sampled blood TCRbeta repertoires that made up the dataset. A freely available public database, intended as a resource for researchers studying the immune response to SARS-CoV-2, is where the repertoires were released. The samples were drawn from the first 160 participants of the ongoing ImmuneRACE study and from 1,254 subjects provided by 6 global collaborators. Nearly every sample came with metadata listing a de-identified subject ID, COVID-19 status, age in years and sex. Where available, HLA class I and class II types were obtained from metadata supplied by the sample provider rather than from assay-based typing.

TCRbeta CDR3 regions were amplified from genomic DNA by means of the immunoSEQ Assay, a bias-controlled multiplex PCR. The study's own analysis went as follows. The number of nucleated cells in each sample was estimated by amplification of reference gene primers within the assay. Sequence reads were collapsed and filtered to measure the absolute abundance of every unique TCRbeta CDR3 rearrangement. For each sample, productive Simpson clonality was calculated as the square root of Simpson's diversity index over productive rearrangements. The source is immuneACCESS, and TCRdb retained only in-frame sequences with V and J called. Part of the clones is not carried over; for the studies checked, unresolved V genes explain less than half of this, and the remainder is unexplained. That table furnishes V, J and clone size, whereas the DNA furnished D and trimming. The sample table records roughly 220,000 clones; approximately 90% of these occur just once. The ten largest make up over 3% of the sample.

Participants in the prospective study were enrolled through a virtual design, were aged about 18 to 100 years, and lived in about two dozen United States geographic areas. Cohort assignment in the prospective study relied on participant-reported clinical history from a screening survey and a study questionnaire. Each participant in the prospective study had whole blood, serum and a nasopharyngeal or oropharyngeal swab collected by mobile phlebotomists. Additional blood draws and questionnaires over a 2-month period could optionally be provided by prospective study participants. Before DNA extraction, blood samples from the prospective study were shipped at room temperature or frozen. Beyond this particular receptor, the publication reports: Clinical and demographic metadata were provided uncurated, with the amount varying by source and participant.

Note on this clone: Its antigen target is currently unknown. Per-nucleotide qualities are absent, and no much larger clonotype sits a single base away.

Sequencing was done on a sample of PBMCs or T cells enriched from blood (not recorded which). The clonotype was recovered from a woman aged 40 to 55 with acute COVID-19.

The CDR3 protein is CASSPTGYGYTF. The bases are TGTGCCAGCAGTCCTACAGGGTATGGCTACACCTTC. Recombination connected TRBV6-5 to TRBJ1-2, and perhaps TRBD1 as D gene, on 6 matching bases. The germline V gene sets CDR1 to MNHEY and CDR2 to SVGAGI. The CDR3 holds 12 amino acids from the cysteine to the phenylalanine. Only the CDR3 DNA stays, 36 bases, in frame from base 1. V sheds 5 bases and J sheds 5 bases, leaving 9 bases between their ends.